These T cell receptor beta chains were read from a single sample in a study of CD8+ T cells in alopecia areata. TCRdb keeps only in-frame clones here, not all; method: immunoSEQ multiplex PCR. Here the sample spans about 82,000 clones, 51% being singletons. Specimen: NKG2D-high CD8+ T cells sorted from blood. Receptors originate from a human donor with alopecia areata. Both conserved end residues are part of each CDR3. The order of the fields is J gene, V gene, CDR3 protein.

>TRBJ2-5|TRBV6-6
CASGKGGGTQYF
>TRBJ2-5|TRBV19
CASSSPPGVAQYF
>TRBJ2-4|TRBV2
CASSEVQRGDKNIQYF
>TRBJ2-5|TRBV28
CASTTSREGHQETQYF
>TRBJ2-1|TRBV11-2
CASSSPTSGRVVNEQFF
>TRBJ2-6|TRBV28
CASSPLYDRGDSGANVLTF
>TRBJ1-4|TRBV29-1
CSTRTGENEKLFF
>TRBJ1-1|TRBV2
CASSEVSIATEAFF
>TRBJ2-7|TRBV6-5
CASSLSDSTYEQYF
>TRBJ2-7|TRBV2
CASSVGLAYEQYF
>TRBJ2-3|TRBV29-1
CSVAPEGDTQYF
>TRBJ2-7|TRBV7-2
CASSFGLAGGYEQYF
>TRBJ2-7|TRBV28
CASEGKTTYEQYF
>TRBJ2-7|TRBV27
CASSFMMGEQYF
>-|TRBV29-1
CSVGVVSRPSYEQYF
>TRBJ2-7|TRBV5-1
CASTEGPEQYF
>TRBJ2-7|TRBV6-6
CASRFSSYEQYF
>TRBJ2-1|TRBV9
CASSAQSHSDEQFF
>TRBJ2-1|TRBV5-1
CASSLSSGRPPEQFF
>TRBJ2-4|TRBV29-1
CSVKFGVTAKNIQYF
>TRBJ2-1|TRBV7-9
CASSFRGPNEQFF
>TRBJ2-1|TRBV18
CASSPRLAGALYNEQFF
>TRBJ2-3|TRBV11-3
CASSLPRDTQYF